These T cell receptor beta chains were read from a single sample in a study of blood T cell repertoires in COVID-19. The assay was immunoSEQ multiplex PCR, and TCRdb's table has in-frame clones only and misses some. The sample has nearly 80,000 clones; over 75% are singletons. Sequencing was carried out using peripheral blood. Receptors were obtained from a woman at least 80 years old with acute or convalescent COVID-19. The CDR3 runs from the conserved cysteine through the conserved F or W.

CDR3aa,v_gene,j_gene
CASSGQGRGTEAFF,TRBV11-2,TRBJ1-1
CASSVAGQRNEKLFF,TRBV9,TRBJ1-4
CASSLPPGQGTYEQYF,TRBV11-2,TRBJ2-7
CASSLAGLAGGETQYF,TRBV7-2,TRBJ2-5
CASSLGTGRNYGYTF,TRBV7-2,TRBJ1-2
CASTSRDRGRNSPLHF,TRBV11-2,TRBJ1-6
CASSRTAYEQYF,TRBV7-9,TRBJ2-7
CASSDRQGSGYTF,TRBV6-2/TRBV6-3,TRBJ1-2
CASSLRQGWRTYEQYF,TRBV28,TRBJ2-7
CASSLSGVETQYF,TRBV5-6,TRBJ2-5
CASSSQEGQPQHF,TRBV12-3/TRBV12-4,TRBJ1-5
CASSLTGSNYGYTF,TRBV7-9,TRBJ1-2
CASSSLASDDTQYF,TRBV5-4,TRBJ2-3
CASSLLAGGSYEQYF,TRBV6-5,TRBJ2-7
CASSYRGQKYGYTF,TRBV6-5,TRBJ1-2
CASTQGAEQPQHF,TRBV2,TRBJ1-5
CASSQGRTGSFLWTEAFF,TRBV3-1/TRBV3-2,TRBJ1-1
CASSGLVGNEQFF,TRBV19,TRBJ2-1
CASNLHLNTEAFF,TRBV6-5,TRBJ1-1
CASSQEPRGGVNEKLFF,TRBV4-3,TRBJ1-4
CASSFTGGLSEAFF,TRBV5-4,TRBJ1-1
CASSQGLAGHEQYF,TRBV14,TRBJ2-7
CASNRLSTNEKLFF,TRBV2,TRBJ1-4
CASSVQPNSPLHF,TRBV18,TRBJ1-6
CASSVGVSGEFTDTQYF,TRBV9,TRBJ2-3
CASSLRQPNEKLFF,TRBV5-6,TRBJ1-4
CASSRRQGTNTGELFF,TRBV18,TRBJ2-2
CASSLSGGTPNEKLFF,TRBV18,TRBJ1-4
CASSYPVYGYTF,TRBV6-2/TRBV6-3,TRBJ1-2
CASSSGEVSNQPQHF,TRBV19,TRBJ1-5
CASSKRETNYGYTF,TRBV21-1,TRBJ1-2
CASSQGLAWYF,TRBV4-1,TRBJ2-3
CASSLDGTASRGNTIYF,TRBV5-4,TRBJ1-3
CASSSRQGAYEQYF,TRBV5-1,TRBJ2-7
CASSSFGLGNQPQHF,TRBV6-5,TRBJ1-5
CASSGYLAGGRGTQYF,TRBV7-6,TRBJ2-5
CSVRGTGGSQYF,TRBV29-1,TRBJ2-5
CAISETGTSPLHF,TRBV10-3,TRBJ1-6
CASSLAGDSPLHF,TRBV5-1,TRBJ1-6
CASSPRTGDEKLFF,TRBV4-3,TRBJ1-4
CASRFGQVQNEKLFF,TRBV7-8,TRBJ1-4
CASSLGDRDSPLHF,TRBV5-1,TRBJ1-6
CASSVTGQGGYNEQFF,TRBV9,TRBJ2-1
CASSEALRNSGNTIYF,TRBV6-1,TRBJ1-3
CASTLAGTNTGELFF,TRBV7-9,TRBJ2-2
CASSSNKRNTDTQYF,TRBV9,TRBJ2-3
CASRTNRDRNGYTF,TRBV2,TRBJ1-2
CASSLGGFVGYGYTF,TRBV5-8,TRBJ1-2
CASSPGTTSTDTQYF,TRBV5-1,TRBJ2-3
CASSPGGLISTDTQYF,TRBV7-2,TRBJ2-3
CASSISGANYGYTF,TRBV19,TRBJ1-2
CASSPGTGPYNEQFF,TRBV4-2,TRBJ2-1
CASSPGGLGYEQYF,TRBV7-2,TRBJ2-7
CASSFLDRGGYTF,TRBV7-9,TRBJ1-2
CASSLDRSQGDTQYF,TRBV5-1,TRBJ2-3
CASSYPVRGRRAYEQYF,TRBV6-2/TRBV6-3,TRBJ2-7
CASSLDGSAYEQYF,TRBV11-3,TRBJ2-7